What follows are 9 T cell receptor beta chains derived from one specimen sequenced in a study of T cells in Graves' hyperthyroidism and ophthalmopathy. The investigators amplified TCR beta CDR3 regions from RNA transcripts. The primer set for the first-round RT-PCR of the TCR CDR3 was HTBI. TCRdb independently ran MiXCR on the multiplex PCR reads; one entry per CDR3 protein. There are roughly 380,000 distinct CDR3 sequences in the sample; more than 11% occur only once, and 9.5% to 11% lies in the top ten. The sample comprised blood. The receptors derive from a woman between 55 and 75 years old with Graves' hyperthyroidism.

This clonotype was observed at least ten times. The chain carries TRBV12-3 or TRBV12-4 and TRBJ1-2; D perhaps matches TRBD1 (5 bases). The CDR3 has 13 residues. V was trimmed by 6 bases and J by 3 bases, leaving 11 bases between them. Here the CDR3 reads CASSSRGDYGYTF. The DNA for the CDR3 is TGTGCCAGCAGCTCTCGGGGGGACTATGGCTACACCTTC.

This clonotype was counted at least ten times. V gene TRBV27 combines with J gene TRBJ1-5, with D unclear. The CDR3 runs to 17 residues. Trimming removed 4 bases from V and 2 bases from J, with 18 bases in between. Germline CDR1 MNHEY, CDR2 SMNVEV (reference sequence). For the CDR3, the DNA is TGTGCCAGCAGTTCCCGGGCAGATCCCTTTGGCAATCAGCCCCAGCATTTT. Translating it yields CASSSRADPFGNQPQHF.

This clonotype was seen many times. V is TRBV5-1 and J is TRBJ1-2; 10 nucleotides agree with TRBD1. Trimming at V came to 4 bases and at J to 5 bases, leaving 5 bases not matched to a gene. The CDR3 is made up of 14 amino acids. Germline assignment: CDR1 SGHRS and CDR2 YFSETQ. CDR3 in amino acids: CASSIGQGGYGYTF. In DNA, the CDR3 is TGCGCCAGCAGCATCGGACAGGGGGGATATGGCTACACCTTC.

This clonotype was counted a few times. A read error is possible here, since a much larger clone lies one base away. This is likely a read error, given that the CDR3 carries no conserved phenylalanine or tryptophan at its end. The J gene is TRBJ1-5, the V gene TRBV30; no clear D gene. Germline values: CDR1 GTSNPN, CDR2 SVGIG (reference sequence). Trimming cost V 0 bases and J 0 bases, with 6 bases left between them. This CDR3 has 14 residues. This CDR3 is CAWSVRLSNQPQHL. The DNA for the CDR3 is TGTGCCTGGAGTGTACGGCTTAGCAATCAGCCCCAGCATCTT.

This clonotype showed up many times. The rearrangement joins TRBV6-1 to TRBJ2-1; 7 bases are shared with TRBD2. Germline V gene data show CDR1 as MNHNS and CDR2 as SASEGT. The CDR3 runs 15 residues. The V and J ends lost 7 bases and 5 bases, in that order; junction bases with no gene match: 11. This CDR3 reads CASMERGRWDNEQFF. CDR3 nucleotides: TGTGCCAGCATGGAACGCGGGAGATGGGACAATGAGCAGTTCTTC.

This clonotype has at least ten counts. The chain couples TRBV3-1 to TRBJ1-2, with a weak D call TRBD1 (6 bases). This CDR3 has 15 residues. Germline lookup yields CDR1 LGHDT and CDR2 YNNKEL (reference sequence). Trimming removed 4 bases at V and 7 bases at J, with 19 bases between. CDR3 nucleotide sequence: TGTGCCAGCAGCCTTGCGGAGAGGGACAATAGTGGCTACACCTTC. It yields the protein CASSLAERDNSGYTF.

The rearrangement links TRBV4-1 to TRBJ2-3, with a possible D match to TRBD2 (6 bases). V gave up 3 bases and J gave up 6 bases, with 22 bases separating them. The V gene's germline CDR1 is MGHRA and CDR2 YSYEKL. This CDR3 is built from 17 residues. This chain's CDR3 is CASSHIGREPGGDTQYF. In DNA, the CDR3 is TGCGCCAGCAGCCACATCGGCCGGGAGCCGGGTGGTGATACGCAGTATTTT.

This clonotype appeared a few times. The V gene is TRBV29-1, the J gene TRBJ2-2; D is unresolved. Trimming took 1 base from V and 6 from J, leaving 9 bases between them. CDR1 and CDR2 (germline): SQVTM, ANQGSEA. The CDR3 has 13 amino acids. CDR3 protein: CSVEGVAAGELFF. Written as DNA, the CDR3 is TGCAGCGTTGAAGGGGTCGCCGCCGGGGAGCTGTTTTTT.

This clonotype was seen only a few times. The rearrangement joins TRBV19 to TRBJ2-1; 11 nucleotides line up with TRBD2. The CDR3 length is 18 residues. V shed 3 bases and J 2 bases; nucleotides not matched to a gene: 9. Per the germline V gene, CDR1 is LNHDA and CDR2 is SQIVND (reference sequence). CDR3 amino acids: CASSMVRDSGRAYNEQFF. The CDR3 bases are TGTGCCAGTAGTATGGTTCGGGATAGCGGGAGGGCCTACAATGAGCAGTTCTTC.